The 25 T cell receptor beta chains below come from one sample, sequenced in a study of blood T cells in healthy people across ages. Primed by a sample-barcoded 5' primer and a J-beta primer mix, a second PCR proceeded for 7 to 11 cycles. TCRdb analysed the 5' RACE reads with MiXCR anew, one entry per CDR3 protein. The sample comprises roughly 680,000 distinct CDR3 sequences, 45% to 50% of which are singletons, and 25% to 35% rests with the top ten. Input material: blood. These receptor sequences come from a woman aged 55-70 years in good health.

The chain uses TRBV6-2 or TRBV6-3 and TRBJ1-5; 10 bases map to TRBD1. The CDR3 has 19 amino acids. Germline assignment: CDR1 MNHEY and CDR2 SVGEGT. Trimming at V came to 2 bases and at J to 2 bases, leaving 12 bases not matched to a gene. Here the CDR3 reads CASSYPVGQGVYRNQPQHF. CDR3 in DNA: TGTGCCAGCAGTTACCCCGTTGGACAGGGGGTGTATCGCAATCAGCCCCAGCATTTT.

The chain couples TRBV29-1 to TRBJ1-1; 7 bases are shared with TRBD1. The CDR3 spans 14 residues. The trim removed 7 bases at V and 4 bases at J, leaving 12 bases unmatched. Germline CDR1 reads SQVTM; CDR2 reads ANQGSEA. CDR3 sequence reads: CSGRQGGTSTEAFF. The CDR3 bases are TGCAGCGGAAGACAGGGAGGGACCAGCACTGAAGCTTTCTTT.

This clonotype appeared many times. J is TRBJ2-7 and V is TRBV29-1; 10 nucleotides agree with TRBD1. Germline-derived CDR1 and CDR2 are SQVTM and ANQGSEA. V trimming: 1 base; J trimming: 4 bases; junction bases outside the gene matches: 7. The CDR3 has 15 amino acids. As DNA, the CDR3 is TGCAGCGTTGAAGGACCGGACAGGGGGATGTACGAGCAGTACTTC. It codes for CSVEGPDRGMYEQYF.

The V and J genes are TRBV28 and TRBJ1-5, with D possibly being TRBD1 (6 bases). This CDR3 has 15 amino acids. CDR1 MDHEN and CDR2 SYDVKM come from the germline V gene. V was clipped by 2 bases and J by 5 bases, with 13 bases between them. CDR3 sequence reads: CASSLPQGGYQPQHF. CDR3 nucleotide sequence: TGTGCCAGCAGTTTACCCCAAGGGGGGTATCAGCCCCAGCATTTT.

The chain carries TRBV5-1 and TRBJ2-5, with 8 bases aligning to TRBD1. Germline V gene lookup returns CDR1 SGHRS and CDR2 YFSETQ. The ends lost 3 bases at V and 5 bases at J; junction bases unmatched: 0. The CDR3 sequence is 12 residues long. CDR3 loop: CASSWTGETQYF. The CDR3 DNA reads as TGCGCCAGCAGCTGGACAGGGGAGACCCAGTACTTC. Based on the CDR3 plus reference TRBV5-1 and TRBJ2-5, the full variable domain is KAGVTQTPRYLIKTRGQQVTLSCSPISGHRSVSWYQQTPGQGLQFLFEYFSETQRNKGNFPGRFSGRQFSNSRSEMNVSTLELGDSALYLCASSWTGETQYFGPGTRLLVL.

The genes are TRBV19 and TRBJ2-6; possible D gene TRBD1, 5 bases. CDR3 length: 17 amino acids. Deletions cut 8 bases from V and 2 bases from J, with 19 bases between. CDR1 LNHDA and CDR2 SQIVND come from the germline V gene (reference sequence). The CDR3 region is CASFDSPHSPGANVLTF. The DNA for the CDR3 is TGTGCCAGTTTCGACAGCCCACACTCCCCTGGGGCCAACGTCCTGACTTTC.

The rearrangement joins TRBV20-1 to TRBJ1-5; D call uncertain. CDR1 DFQATT and CDR2 SNEGSKA come from the germline V gene (reference sequence). CDR3 length equals 15 residues. Between the trimmed V and J ends, which lost 0 bases and 0 bases, there was a span of 9 bases. Here the CDR3 reads CSARDSNISNQPQHF. CDR3 DNA: TGCAGTGCTAGAGACAGTAATATTAGCAATCAGCCCCAGCATTTT.

Only a few counts were recorded for this clonotype. The V and J genes are TRBV4-3 and TRBJ2-7; 12 nucleotides agree with TRBD2. This CDR3 region has 15 residues. In germline, CDR1 is LGHNA, CDR2 YSLEER. V shed 2 bases, J shed 2 bases, and the junction held 1 base outside the gene matches. The CDR3 region is CASSQRTSGAYEQYF. CDR3 nucleotides: TGCGCCAGCAGCCAACGGACTAGCGGGGCCTACGAGCAGTACTTC.

The V call is TRBV7-2, the J call TRBJ1-2; 7 nucleotides match TRBD1. The V and J ends lost 2 bases and 4 bases, in that order; junction bases with no gene match: 7. CDR1 and CDR2 (germline): SGHTA, FQGNSA. CDR3 length equals 15 residues. The CDR3 sequence is CASSLRQGGRYGYTF. CDR3 sequence (DNA): TGTGCCAGCAGCTTACGACAGGGAGGCCGCTATGGCTACACCTTC.

The sample holds many counts of this clonotype. The gene calls are TRBV20-1 and TRBJ1-2; no clear D gene. V was shortened by 3 bases and J by 4 bases, with 15 bases between the two germline ends. The CDR3 consists of 14 residues. Germline V gives CDR1 DFQATT, CDR2 SNEGSKA (reference sequence). The CDR3 loop is CSARVVGSIYGYTF. The CDR3 coding sequence is TGCAGTGCTAGGGTTGTCGGTAGTATCTATGGCTACACCTTC.

This clonotype was observed once. The chain combines TRBV7-2 with TRBJ1-1; TRBD1 is a possible D gene (5 bases). The CDR3 is 15 amino acids. Trimming cost V 4 bases and J 4 bases, with 16 bases left between them. Germline V gives CDR1 SGHTA, CDR2 FQGNSA. This CDR3 reads CASSSLRAVSTEAFF. CDR3 in DNA: TGTGCCAGCAGCTCCCTCAGGGCTGTAAGCACTGAAGCTTTCTTT.

This clonotype was seen more than once but under ten times. The chain uses TRBV7-9 and TRBJ2-7; D is possibly TRBD2 (6 bases). CDR1 SEHNR and CDR2 FQNEAQ come from the germline V gene (reference sequence). CDR3 size: 13 residues. V shed 6 bases and J shed 5 bases, with 14 bases lying between them. The CDR3 is CASSPSAGNEQYF. In DNA, the CDR3 is TGTGCCAGCAGTCCTTCGGCGGGAAACGAGCAGTACTTC.

The chain combines TRBV5-1 with TRBJ2-1, with 10 bases identical to TRBD2. V dropped 4 bases and J dropped 8; count of bases not matched to a gene: 9. The CDR3 totals 15 residues. Germline V gives CDR1 SGHRS, CDR2 YFSETQ. The CDR3 nucleotides are TGCGCCAGCAGCGCCGAAGCGGGAGGGCCAGATGAGCAGTTCTTC. As protein: CASSAEAGGPDEQFF.

As for this clonotype: One end of the junction fails to match germline, which may point to a read error. The genes are TRBV29-1 and TRBJ1-2; D ambiguous. Germline V lookup: CDR1 SQVTM, CDR2 ANQGSEA. The CDR3 sequence is 12 residues long. The DNA for the CDR3 is TGCAGCGTTGTGGTAGACTTCTATGGCTCCACCTTC. As protein: CSVVVDFYGSTF.

The chain combines TRBV6-2 or TRBV6-3 with TRBJ2-7; TRBD2 is a possible D gene (6 bases). In germline, CDR1 is MNHEY, CDR2 SVGEGT. V was pared by 5 bases and J by 3 bases, with 17 bases between. The CDR3 has 15 residues. The CDR3: CASSPPGAAGYEQYF. The DNA of the CDR3 is TGTGCCAGCAGTCCCCCCGGGGCAGCGGGCTACGAGCAGTACTTC.

This clonotype turned up a few times. The genes are TRBV28 and TRBJ1-4, with 7 bases identical to TRBD1. J was trimmed by 12 bases and V by 2 bases; bases with no gene match: 3. The CDR3 runs to 12 residues. CDR1 is MDHEN and CDR2 is SYDVKM in the germline V gene. CDR3 loop: CASSLTRGQLFF. As DNA, the CDR3 is TGTGCCAGCAGTTTAACGAGGGGGCAACTGTTTTTT.

This clonotype was seen repeatedly, ten times or more. This chain connects TRBV5-1 to TRBJ2-7; 7 bases fit TRBD2. Trimming took 0 bases from V and 2 from J; bases not matched to a gene: 8. This CDR3 is built from 16 residues. The germline CDR1 and CDR2 sequences are SGHRS and YFSETQ. This CDR3 reads CASSLDLSGGPYEQYF. CDR3 nucleotide sequence: TGCGCCAGCAGCTTGGATTTGTCGGGAGGCCCCTACGAGCAGTACTTC.

J is TRBJ1-6 and V is TRBV5-1, with D possibly matching TRBD1 (5 bases). The CDR3 is 15 residues long. Germline V gene data show CDR1 as SGHRS and CDR2 as YFSETQ. V lost 3 bases to trimming and J lost 6 bases, with 13 bases between them. The CDR3 loop is CASSSEGQGNSPLHF. DNA for the CDR3: TGCGCCAGCAGCTCCGAGGGGCAGGGTAATTCACCCCTCCACTTT.

The chain recombines TRBV20-1 with TRBJ2-7, with D perhaps TRBD1 or TRBD2 (5 bases each). The germline V gene encodes CDR1 DFQATT and CDR2 SNEGSKA (reference sequence). This CDR3 contains 14 residues. Trimming removed 6 bases from V and 2 bases from J, with 17 bases in between. In nucleotides, the CDR3 is TGCAGTGCCCTACCTCGGGACGGAGCCTACGAGCAGTACTTC. Protein: CSALPRDGAYEQYF.

The sample holds a few counts of this clonotype. It may be a read error: a sequence one base away is much more abundant. The chain joins TRBV7-3 to TRBJ2-3; 9 bases are a match to TRBD2. The CDR3 spans 15 residues. Per the germline V gene, CDR1 is SGHTA and CDR2 is FQGTGA. Trimming took 6 bases from V and 2 from J; bases not matched to a gene: 6. The CDR3 loop reads CASRLVAGVTDTQYF. CDR3 nucleotide sequence: TGTGCCAGCAGGTTGGTAGCGGGAGTCACAGATACGCAGTATTTT. Together with reference TRBV7-3 and TRBJ2-3, the CDR3 gives the full variable domain: GAGVSQTPSNKVTEKGKYVELRCDPISGHTALYWYRQSLGQGPEFLIYFQGTGAADDSGLPNDRFFAVRPEGSVSTLKIQRTERGDSAVYLCASRLVAGVTDTQYFGPGTRLTVL.

This rearrangement joins TRBV4-3 to TRBJ2-1; tentative D call: TRBD2 (5 bases). The germline V gene encodes CDR1 LGHNA and CDR2 YSLEER. V gave up 0 bases and J gave up 8 bases, with 14 bases separating them. The CDR3 consists of 15 residues. The DNA of the CDR3 is TGCGCCAGCAGCCAAGACGGGGTACAACTGCATGAGCAGTTCTTC. Protein: CASSQDGVQLHEQFF.

The chain carries TRBV11-2 and TRBJ1-2; a weak D match, TRBD1 (6 bases). Germline V gene lookup returns CDR1 SGHAT and CDR2 FQNNGV. CDR3 length: 15 residues. Trimming removed 7 bases from V and 6 bases from J, with 21 bases in between. CDR3 bases: TGTGCCAGCACCTCTTCTTCGGACAGCCCTCATGGCTACACCTTC. It specifies CASTSSSDSPHGYTF.

V usage is TRBV20-1 and J usage is TRBJ1-5, with D perhaps matching TRBD1 (5 bases). The CDR3 runs to 15 residues. V gave up 4 bases and J gave up 0 bases, with 13 bases separating them. Germline loops: CDR1 DFQATT, CDR2 SNEGSKA (reference sequence). This CDR3 reads CSAKDTDYSNQPQHF. CDR3 DNA: TGCAGTGCTAAGGACACGGACTATAGCAATCAGCCCCAGCATTTT.

This chain connects TRBV20-1 to TRBJ2-3; 13 bases fit TRBD2. Germline V gene lookup returns CDR1 DFQATT and CDR2 SNEGSKA (reference sequence). J gave up 2 bases and V 6 bases, and 17 bases lay outside the gene matches. This CDR3 contains 19 residues. This chain's CDR3 is CSAVSAVGLAGVYTDTQYF. The CDR3 bases are TGCAGTGCCGTTAGCGCCGTAGGACTAGCGGGAGTCTACACAGATACGCAGTATTTT.

This clonotype was observed many times. This sequence joins TRBV6-2 or TRBV6-3 and TRBJ2-5, with D possibly TRBD1 on 6 matching bases. This CDR3 region has 13 residues. Germline V gene sequence: CDR1 MNHEY, CDR2 SVGEGT. V was pared by 6 bases and J by 2 bases, with 10 bases between. The CDR3 DNA is TGTGCCAGCAGCCGCGACAGGCAAGAGACCCAGTACTTC. Protein: CASSRDRQETQYF.